What follows describes a single T cell receptor beta chain. This clone was observed a single time. Its specific antigen is unknown. Relative to the germline gene, one junction end is altered; a read error may explain this. This record belongs to a study of vaccination effects on CD4 cells after COVID-19 (dated by TCRdb to the early 2020s). Looking at the study overall: Each participant got two doses of an mRNA SARS-CoV-2 vaccine, either BNT162b2 or mRNA-1273. The Oncomine TCR Beta short-read assay on an Illumina iSeq 100 was used to sequence cultures from other donors in the study. SARS-CoV-2 spike-specific CD4+ TCR repertoires were compared before and after mRNA vaccination in COVID-19 convalescent patients and in infection-naive vaccine recipients. The full study included 9 to 10 COVID-19 convalescent patients and a few SARS-CoV-2-naive healthy vaccine recipients. Summary of the overall study and its limitations: In healthy vaccine recipients, vaccine-induced clones were almost all SARS-CoV-2 mono-reactive, with only 1 of 255 cross-reactive with common cold coronaviruses. At late post-vaccination timepoints, both infection-induced and vaccine-induced clones showed marked clonal contraction, consistent with waning T cell responses. The study was limited by a small number of convalescent patients and lacked early post-infection timepoints.

CDR1 and CDR2 are drawn from the germline V gene: MGHRA, YSYEKL. Reading from cysteine to phenylalanine, the CDR3 counts 13 amino acids. The CDR3 DNA has 39 bases and is translated from base 1. In the ViraFEST assay, PBMC were stimulated with viral peptide pools, and antigen-specific CD4+ T cell clonotypes were then identified by expansion using TCR sequencing. After approximately 11 days of culture, CD4+ T cells were isolated with the EasySep CD4+ T cell isolation kit. Healthy vaccine recipients had no prior SARS-CoV-2 infection, confirmed by negative nucleocapsid antibodies before and after vaccination. Approximately 2 million PBMC per well were cultured in IMDM with roughly 5% human AB serum, roughly 10 IU/ml IL-2 and gentamicin, plus 10 ug/ml peptides. Half of the culture medium was replaced with fresh IL-2-containing medium on days 3 and 7. Unless noted otherwise, every peptide stimulation condition was grown in triplicate wells. PBMC were separated from whole blood using Ficoll-Paque Plus gradient centrifugation and were then either cryopreserved at -140C or used fresh. The overlapping peptide pools covered the spike proteins of SARS-CoV-2 and of the common cold coronaviruses HCoV-NL63, HCoV-OC43 and HCoV-229E. Genomic DNA was extracted from cultured CD4+ T cells with the QIAamp micro DNA kit.

Preparation of the library involved the immunoSEQ multiplex PCR assay. DNA from the cultured and isolated CD4+ T cells underwent TCR beta CDR3 sequencing. Per the original workflow: Non-productive TCR sequences were removed, reads were trimmed to the CDR3 region, and CDR3s of at least 7 amino acids were retained. Antigen-specific clonotypes were identified using the MANAFEST web app by comparison of expansion in peptide wells against reference cultures. For clones to be considered positive, expansion at FDR<0.05 versus reference and all other wells, an odds ratio above 5, and a frequency above 0.1% in two replicate wells were required. Clonotypes significantly expanded in SARS-CoV-2 spike wells and in at least one common cold coronavirus spike condition were defined as cross-reactive. Levenshtein distance calculated with the stringdist R package was used to assess CDR3 similarity, and unrooted trees were constructed with ape in R 3.6.1. Drawn from immuneACCESS, this table holds only the in-frame rearrangements with V and J called that TCRdb kept. Clones are partly lost; checked studies trace under half to an unresolved V gene and leave the rest unexplained. V and J calls and clone size are those listed in that table; D and trimming were worked out from the DNA. The sample table lists about 25,000 clones, roughly 70% of them with a count of one. 10% to 13% of the sample rests with the top ten.

This receptor chain uses TRBV4-1 and TRBJ1-2; the D gene cannot be resolved reliably. Here the sequenced sample was CD4+ T cells from PBMCs cultured with HCoV-NL63 spike peptides, taken before COVID-19 vaccination. Sample cell subset or site, as interpreted from the label and publication: HCoV-NL63 spike overlapping peptide pool stimulation. This receptor was taken from a human donor who received a COVID-19 vaccine. The DNA sequence reads TGCGCCAGCAGCCAAGGCACGGGCTGGCGTCTCCTCTTC. This sequence encodes CASSQGTGWRLLF.